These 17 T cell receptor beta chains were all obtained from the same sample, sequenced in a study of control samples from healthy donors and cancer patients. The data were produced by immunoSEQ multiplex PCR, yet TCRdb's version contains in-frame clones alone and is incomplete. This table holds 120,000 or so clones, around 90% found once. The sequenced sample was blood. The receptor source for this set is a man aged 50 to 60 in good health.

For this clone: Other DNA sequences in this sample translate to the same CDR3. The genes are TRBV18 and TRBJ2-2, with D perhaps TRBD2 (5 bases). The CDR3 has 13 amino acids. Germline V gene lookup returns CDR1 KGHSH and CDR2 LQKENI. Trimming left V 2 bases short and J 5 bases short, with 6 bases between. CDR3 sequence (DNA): TGTGCCAGCTCACCATCGGGGACCGGGGAGCTGTTTTTT. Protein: CASSPSGTGELFF.

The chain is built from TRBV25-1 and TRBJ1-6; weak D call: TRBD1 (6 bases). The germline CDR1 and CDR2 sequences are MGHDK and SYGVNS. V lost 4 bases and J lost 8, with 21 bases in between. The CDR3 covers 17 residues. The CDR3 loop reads CASSGSKGTRIDSPLHF. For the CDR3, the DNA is TGTGCCAGCAGTGGGAGCAAAGGGACAAGGATTGATTCACCCCTCCACTTT.

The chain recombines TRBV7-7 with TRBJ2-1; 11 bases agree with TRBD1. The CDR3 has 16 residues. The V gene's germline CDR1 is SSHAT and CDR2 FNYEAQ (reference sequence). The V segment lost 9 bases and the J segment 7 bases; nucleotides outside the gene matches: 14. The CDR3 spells CASGAGQGAPWNEQFF. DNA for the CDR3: TGTGCCAGTGGGGCAGGACAGGGGGCCCCTTGGAATGAGCAGTTCTTC.

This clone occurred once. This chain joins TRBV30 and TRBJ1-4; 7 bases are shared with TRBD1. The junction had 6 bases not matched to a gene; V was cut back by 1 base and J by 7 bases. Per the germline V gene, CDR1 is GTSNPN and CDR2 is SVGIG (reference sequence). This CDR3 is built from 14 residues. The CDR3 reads CAWSAPGQPEKLFF. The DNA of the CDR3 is TGTGCCTGGAGTGCCCCGGGACAGCCTGAAAAACTGTTTTTT.

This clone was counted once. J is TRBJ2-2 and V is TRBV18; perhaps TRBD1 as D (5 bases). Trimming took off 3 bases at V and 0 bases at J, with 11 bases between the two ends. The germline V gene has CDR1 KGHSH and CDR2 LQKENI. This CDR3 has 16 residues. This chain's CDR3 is CASSPLTAANTGELFF. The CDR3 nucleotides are TGTGCCAGCTCACCCTTGACAGCTGCGAACACCGGGGAGCTGTTTTTT.

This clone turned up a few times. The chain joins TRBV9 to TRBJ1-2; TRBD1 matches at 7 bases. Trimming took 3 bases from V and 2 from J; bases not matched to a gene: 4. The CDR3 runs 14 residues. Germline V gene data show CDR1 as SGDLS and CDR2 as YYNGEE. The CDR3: CASSATGKNYGYTF. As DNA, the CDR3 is TGTGCCAGCAGCGCGACAGGGAAGAACTATGGCTACACCTTC.

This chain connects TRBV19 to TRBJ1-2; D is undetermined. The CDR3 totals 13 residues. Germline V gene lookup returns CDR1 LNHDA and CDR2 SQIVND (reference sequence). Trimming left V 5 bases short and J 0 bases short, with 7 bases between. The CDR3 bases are TGTGCCAGTAGTGGAGTTTCTAACTATGGCTACACCTTC. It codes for CASSGVSNYGYTF.

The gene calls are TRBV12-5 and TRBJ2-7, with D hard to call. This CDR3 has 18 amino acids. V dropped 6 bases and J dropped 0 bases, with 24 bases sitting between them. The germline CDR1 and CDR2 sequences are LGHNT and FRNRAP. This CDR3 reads CASGQDHSPRTASYEQYF. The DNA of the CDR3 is TGTGCTAGTGGCCAGGACCATTCCCCCCGGACGGCCTCCTACGAGCAGTACTTC.

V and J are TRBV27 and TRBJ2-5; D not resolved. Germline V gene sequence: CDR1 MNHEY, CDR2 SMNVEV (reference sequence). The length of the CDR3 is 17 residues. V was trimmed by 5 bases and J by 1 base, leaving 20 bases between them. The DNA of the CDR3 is TGTGCCAGCAGTCACCTTGAGTGGGGTTTAACCCAAGAGACCCAGTACTTC. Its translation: CASSHLEWGLTQETQYF.

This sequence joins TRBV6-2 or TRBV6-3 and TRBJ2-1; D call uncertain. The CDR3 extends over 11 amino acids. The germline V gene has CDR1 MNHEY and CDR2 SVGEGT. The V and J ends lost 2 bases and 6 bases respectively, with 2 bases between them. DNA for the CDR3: TGTGCCAGCAGTTACCCCAATGAGCAGTTCTTC. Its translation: CASSYPNEQFF.

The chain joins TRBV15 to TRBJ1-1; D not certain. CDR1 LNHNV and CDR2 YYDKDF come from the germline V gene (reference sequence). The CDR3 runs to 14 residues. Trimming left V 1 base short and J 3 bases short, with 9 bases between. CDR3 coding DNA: TGTGCCACCAGCAGAGTGTTCTCATACACTGAAGCTTTCTTT. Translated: CATSRVFSYTEAFF.

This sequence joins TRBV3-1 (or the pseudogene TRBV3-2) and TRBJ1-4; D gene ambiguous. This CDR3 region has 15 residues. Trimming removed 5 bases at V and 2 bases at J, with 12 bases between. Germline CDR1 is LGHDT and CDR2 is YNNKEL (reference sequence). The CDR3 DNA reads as TGTGCCAGCAGCGTCCGGATAGGGACTAATGAAAAACTGTTTTTT. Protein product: CASSVRIGTNEKLFF.

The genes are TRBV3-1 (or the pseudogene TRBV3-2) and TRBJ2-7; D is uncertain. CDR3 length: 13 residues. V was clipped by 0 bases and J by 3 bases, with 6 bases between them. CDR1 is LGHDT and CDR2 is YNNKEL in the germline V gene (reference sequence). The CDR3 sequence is CASSQDRSYEQYF. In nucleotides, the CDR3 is TGTGCCAGCAGCCAAGATCGCAGCTACGAGCAGTACTTC.

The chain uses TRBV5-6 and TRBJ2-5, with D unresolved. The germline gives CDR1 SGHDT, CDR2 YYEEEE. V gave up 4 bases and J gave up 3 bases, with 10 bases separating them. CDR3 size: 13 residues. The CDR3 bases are TGTGCCAGCAGCACCGGTCAAGAAGAGACCCAGTACTTC. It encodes CASSTGQEETQYF. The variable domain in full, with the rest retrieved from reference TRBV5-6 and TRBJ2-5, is DAGVTQSPTHLIKTRGQQVTLRCSPKSGHDTVSWYQQALGQGPQFIFQYYEEEERQRGNFPDRFSGHQFPNYSSELNVNALLLGDSALYLCASSTGQEETQYFGPGTRLLVL.

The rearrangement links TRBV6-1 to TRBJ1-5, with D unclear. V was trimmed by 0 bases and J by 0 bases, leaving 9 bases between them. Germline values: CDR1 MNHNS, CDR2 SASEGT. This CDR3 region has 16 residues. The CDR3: CASSEAAHYSNQPQHF. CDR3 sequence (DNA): TGTGCCAGCAGTGAAGCAGCCCATTATAGCAATCAGCCCCAGCATTTT.

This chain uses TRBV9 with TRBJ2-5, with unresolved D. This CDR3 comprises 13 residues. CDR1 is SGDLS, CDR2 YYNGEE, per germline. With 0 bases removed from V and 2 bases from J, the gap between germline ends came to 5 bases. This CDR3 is CASSVGTQETQYF. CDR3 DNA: TGTGCCAGCAGCGTAGGTACTCAAGAGACCCAGTACTTC.

The CDR3 is CAWRDTGGPETQYF. CDR3 DNA sequence: TGTGCCTGGAGAGATACAGGGGGCCCAGAGACCCAGTACTTC. This chain uses TRBV30 with TRBJ2-5; 9 bases line up with TRBD1. The V gene end was trimmed by 3 bases and the J gene end by 4 bases; junction bases not matched to a gene: 6. CDR3 length: 14 amino acids. Germline V lookup: CDR1 GTSNPN, CDR2 SVGIG (reference sequence).